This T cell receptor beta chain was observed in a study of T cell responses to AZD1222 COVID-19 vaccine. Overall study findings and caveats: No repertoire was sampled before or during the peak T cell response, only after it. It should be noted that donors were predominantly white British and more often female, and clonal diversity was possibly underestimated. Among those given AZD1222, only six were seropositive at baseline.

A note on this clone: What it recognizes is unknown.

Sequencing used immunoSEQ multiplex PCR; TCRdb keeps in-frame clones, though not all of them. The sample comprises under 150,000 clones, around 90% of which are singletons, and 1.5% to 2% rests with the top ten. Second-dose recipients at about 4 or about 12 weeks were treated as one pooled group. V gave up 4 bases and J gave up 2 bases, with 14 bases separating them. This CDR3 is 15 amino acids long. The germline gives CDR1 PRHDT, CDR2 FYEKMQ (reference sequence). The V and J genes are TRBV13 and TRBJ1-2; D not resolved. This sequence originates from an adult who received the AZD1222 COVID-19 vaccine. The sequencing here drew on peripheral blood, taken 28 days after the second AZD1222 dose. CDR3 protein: CASSSLGRTNYGYTF. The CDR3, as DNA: TGTGCCAGCAGCTCGCTAGGGAGGACCAACTATGGCTACACCTTC. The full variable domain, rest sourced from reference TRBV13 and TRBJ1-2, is AAGVIQSPRHLIKEKRETATLKCYPIPRHDTVYWYQQGPGQDPQFLISFYEKMQSDKGSIPDRFSAQQFSDYHSELNMSSLELGDSALYFCASSSLGRTNYGYTFGSGTRLTVV.